This T cell receptor (beta chain) is drawn from a study of PD-L1 blockade in urothelial cancer. Time point reported: peripheral blood 6 weeks after treatment start. The method was immunoSEQ multiplex PCR; TCRdb's version includes in-frame clones alone and lacks a portion of them. Of about 130,000 clones listed, around 88% are singletons. The length of the CDR3 is 15 residues. In germline, CDR1 is LNHDA, CDR2 SQIVND (reference sequence). V lost 5 bases, J lost 5 bases, and 8 bases stayed unmatched. The TCR sequence derives from a man aged 50 to 60 with urothelial cancer. Specimen: PBMCs, collected around atezolizumab (anti-PD-L1) treatment. V usage is TRBV19 and J usage is TRBJ2-3; 9 bases are shared with TRBD1. The CDR3 DNA follows: TGTGCCAGTAGTGTACAGGGGGCTGGAGGAGATACGCAGTATTTT. It specifies CASSVQGAGGDTQYF. Supplemented by reference TRBV19 and TRBJ2-3, the full variable domain reads DGGITQSPKYLFRKEGQNVTLSCEQNLNHDAMYWYRQDPGQGLRLIYYSQIVNDFQKGDIAEGYSVSREKKESFPLTVTSAQKNPTAFYLCASSVQGAGGDTQYFGPGTRLTVL.